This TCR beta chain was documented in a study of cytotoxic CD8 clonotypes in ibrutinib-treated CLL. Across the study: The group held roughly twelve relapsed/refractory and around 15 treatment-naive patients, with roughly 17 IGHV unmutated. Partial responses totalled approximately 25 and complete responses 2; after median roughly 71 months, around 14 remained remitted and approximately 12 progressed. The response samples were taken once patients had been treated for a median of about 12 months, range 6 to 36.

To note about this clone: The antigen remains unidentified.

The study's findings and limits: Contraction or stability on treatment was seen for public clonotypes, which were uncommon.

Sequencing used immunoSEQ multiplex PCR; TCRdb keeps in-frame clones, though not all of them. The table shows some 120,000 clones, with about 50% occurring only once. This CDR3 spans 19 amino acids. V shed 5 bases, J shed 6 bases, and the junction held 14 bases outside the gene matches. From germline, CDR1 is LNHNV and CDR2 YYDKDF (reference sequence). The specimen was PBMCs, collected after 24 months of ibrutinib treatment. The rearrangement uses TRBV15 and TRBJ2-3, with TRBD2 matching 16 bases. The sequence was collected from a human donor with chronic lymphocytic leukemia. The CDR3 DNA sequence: TGTGCCACCAGCGCCTCACCCCAGCCGGGACTAGCGGGGGGGGATACGCAGTATTTT. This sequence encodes CATSASPQPGLAGGDTQYF.